The rows below give T cell receptor beta chains drawn from one sample of a study of cytomegalovirus exposure and HLA in healthy donors. Assay: immunoSEQ multiplex PCR; the TCRdb copy retains only in-frame clones and omits some. The sample carries 100,000 to 150,000 clones, about 87% recorded once. Sequenced input: PBMCs. The receptors shown here come from a man aged 18 to 30 in good health and CMV-seronegative. The CDR3 runs from the conserved cysteine through the conserved F or W.

V gene: TRBV5-1; J gene: TRBJ2-7; CDR3 protein: CATKKDRGNNEQYF
V gene: TRBV2; J gene: TRBJ2-6; CDR3 protein: CASSDTGTGANVLTF
V gene: TRBV7-8; J gene: TRBJ2-1; CDR3 protein: CASSSLPQREQFF
V gene: TRBV28; J gene: TRBJ1-1; CDR3 protein: CASSLTVNTEAFF
V gene: TRBV5-1; J gene: TRBJ1-5; CDR3 protein: CASSPGQISDQPQHF
V gene: TRBV5-4; J gene: TRBJ2-3; CDR3 protein: CASSQRTSGSTDTQYF
V gene: TRBV28; J gene: TRBJ1-4; CDR3 protein: CASSWPGQEKLFF
V gene: TRBV18; J gene: TRBJ1-2; CDR3 protein: CASSPHRENSYVPDGYTF
V gene: TRBV6-6; J gene: TRBJ2-3; CDR3 protein: CASSYLAPSTDTQYF
V gene: TRBV7-8; J gene: TRBJ2-7; CDR3 protein: CASSSKDRTGYYEQYF
V gene: TRBV6-1; J gene: TRBJ1-2; CDR3 protein: CASSGLDRNSYGYTF
V gene: TRBV7-9; J gene: TRBJ2-7; CDR3 protein: CASSLDRRAYEQYF
V gene: TRBV6-5; J gene: TRBJ1-2; CDR3 protein: CASTNTGALNYGYTF
V gene: TRBV6-5; J gene: TRBJ1-2; CDR3 protein: CASSYSWGAGGYTF
V gene: TRBV27; J gene: TRBJ2-3; CDR3 protein: CASSMRTSGSSTDTQYF
V gene: TRBV27; J gene: TRBJ2-1; CDR3 protein: CASSLRYSGSTANEQFF
V gene: TRBV4-1; J gene: TRBJ1-1; CDR3 protein: CASSQVLLSRDDTEAFF
V gene: TRBV30; J gene: TRBJ2-1; CDR3 protein: CAWSVGQYNEQFF
V gene: TRBV7-8; J gene: TRBJ1-2; CDR3 protein: CASSPPGTGDGYTF
V gene: TRBV28; J gene: TRBJ1-3; CDR3 protein: CASRNRVSGNTIYF
V gene: TRBV7-8; J gene: TRBJ2-7; CDR3 protein: CASSLKGEVYEQYF
V gene: TRBV19; J gene: TRBJ2-2; CDR3 protein: CASSIVLRRGNTGELFF
V gene: TRBV27; J gene: TRBJ1-3; CDR3 protein: CASSLGRRRVASEGNTIYF
V gene: TRBV19; J gene: TRBJ2-1; CDR3 protein: CASSDHTRDNEQFF
V gene: TRBV28; J gene: TRBJ1-2; CDR3 protein: CASSRGQVDYTF